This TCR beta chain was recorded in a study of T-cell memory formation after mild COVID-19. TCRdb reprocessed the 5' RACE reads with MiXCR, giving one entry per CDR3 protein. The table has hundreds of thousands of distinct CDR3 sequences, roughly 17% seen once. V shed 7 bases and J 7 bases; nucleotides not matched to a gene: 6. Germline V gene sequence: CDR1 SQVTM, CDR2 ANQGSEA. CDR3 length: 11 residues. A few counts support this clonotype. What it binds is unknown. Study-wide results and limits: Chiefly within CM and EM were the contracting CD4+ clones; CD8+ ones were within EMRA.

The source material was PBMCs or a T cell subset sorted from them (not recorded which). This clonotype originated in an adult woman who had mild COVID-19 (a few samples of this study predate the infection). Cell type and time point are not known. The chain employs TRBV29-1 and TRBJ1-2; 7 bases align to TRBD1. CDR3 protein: CSAVTGSGYTF. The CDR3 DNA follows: TGCAGCGCGGTGACAGGGTCTGGCTACACCTTC. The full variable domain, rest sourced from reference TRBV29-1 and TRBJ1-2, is SAVISQKPSRDICQRGTSLTIQCQVDSQVTMMFWYRQQPGQSLTLIATANQGSEATYESGFVIDKFPISRPNLTFSTLTVSNMSPEDSSIYLCSAVTGSGYTFGSGTRLTVV.